The 27 T cell receptor beta chains below come from one sample, sequenced in a study of blood T cell repertoires in COVID-19. Data came from immunoSEQ multiplex PCR; TCRdb stores just in-frame clones and leaves some out. Of over 100,000 clones detected, 80% to 95% appear once; the ten largest clones hold more than 1.5%. Sequencing used peripheral blood. The receptors stem from a woman between 45 and 60 years old with COVID-19, enrolled during active disease.

The chain couples TRBV11-2 to TRBJ1-6; TRBD1 aligns across 10 bases. The CDR3 runs to 17 residues. V lost 0 bases to trimming and J lost 7 bases; unmatched junction nucleotides: 6. Germline CDR1 is SGHAT and CDR2 is FQNNGV. CDR3 sequence reads: CASSLDPGQGLNSPLHF. Here the CDR3 DNA reads TGTGCCAGCAGCTTAGATCCGGGACAGGGGCTAAATTCACCCCTCCACTTT.

This chain uses TRBV6-5 with TRBJ2-7; the match to TRBD2 covers 7 bases. This CDR3 is 15 amino acids long. The germline V gene has CDR1 MNHEY and CDR2 SVGAGI. The V gene end was trimmed by 0 bases and the J gene end by 3 bases; junction bases not matched to a gene: 5. The CDR3 reads CASSYSSSGVYEQYF. As DNA, the CDR3 is TGTGCCAGCAGTTACTCTTCCAGCGGGGTCTACGAGCAGTACTTC.

V gene TRBV5-1 combines with J gene TRBJ2-5; 9 bases are a match to TRBD1. The CDR3 is 15 amino acids. V lost 4 bases and J lost 7; bases outside the gene matches: 11. Per germline, CDR1 SGHRS and CDR2 YFSETQ. CDR3 DNA: TGCGCCAGCAGCCTGGGACAGGGTGGTAAAGGGACCCAGTACTTC. It is translated as CASSLGQGGKGTQYF.

V and J are TRBV25-1 and TRBJ1-1; possible D gene TRBD1, 5 bases. CDR1 MGHDK and CDR2 SYGVNS come from the germline V gene. Trimming stripped 3 bases from V and 7 bases from J, with 12 bases between. The CDR3 covers 13 residues. Written as DNA, the CDR3 is TGTGCCAGCAGTGACGGGGGACGCAGTGAAGCTTTCTTT. It encodes CASSDGGRSEAFF. The variable domain in full, with the rest retrieved from reference TRBV25-1 and TRBJ1-1, is EADIYQTPRYLVIGTGKKITLECSQTMGHDKMYWYQQDPGMELHLIHYSYGVNSTEKGDLSSESTVSRIRTEHFPLTLESARPSHTSQYLCASSDGGRSEAFFGQGTRLTVV.

The chain recombines TRBV6-6 with TRBJ2-7; 10 bases match TRBD1. CDR3 length: 15 residues. Germline V gives CDR1 MNHNY, CDR2 SVGAGI (reference sequence). V lost 5 bases, J lost 3 bases, and 7 bases stayed unmatched. CDR3 protein: CASSDPGQGFYEQYV. For the CDR3, the DNA is TGTGCCAGCAGTGACCCGGGACAGGGGTTCTACGAGCAGTACGTC.

This rearrangement joins TRBV19 to TRBJ1-5; a possible D gene is TRBD1 (5 bases). CDR1 is LNHDA and CDR2 is SQIVND in the germline V gene (reference sequence). The CDR3 is made up of 15 amino acids. V lost 7 bases to trimming and J lost 4 bases, with 17 bases between them. The CDR3 region has the DNA TGTGCCAGTAACCCGGGACTTGTGGGGAATCAGCCCCAGCATTTT. It codes for CASNPGLVGNQPQHF.

This chain connects TRBV19 to TRBJ2-6; 8 bases are shared with TRBD1. Per germline, CDR1 LNHDA and CDR2 SQIVND (reference sequence). V lost 6 bases to trimming and J lost 4 bases; unmatched junction nucleotides: 5. CDR3 size: 15 residues. CDR3 region: CASRGQGSGANVLTF. Here the CDR3 DNA reads TGTGCCAGTAGAGGACAGGGAAGCGGGGCCAACGTCCTGACTTTC.

V is TRBV4-1 and J is TRBJ1-2, with D possibly TRBD1 on 5 matching bases. V gave up 4 bases and J gave up 2 bases, with 8 bases separating them. The CDR3 spans 13 residues. Germline V gene lookup returns CDR1 MGHRA and CDR2 YSYEKL. The CDR3 DNA is TGCGCCAGCAGCCTACAGGAGAACTATGGCTACACCTTC. Its protein product is CASSLQENYGYTF.

The rearrangement uses TRBV10-3 and TRBJ1-2; 8 bases are a match to TRBD1. Germline assignment: CDR1 ENHRY and CDR2 SYGVKD. V gave up 0 bases and J gave up 7 bases; unmatched junction bases: 4. The length of the CDR3 is 14 residues. The CDR3 DNA follows: TGTGCCATCAGTGAGTCTCACAGGGGGTCTGGCTACACCTTC. Translating gives CAISESHRGSGYTF.

This clone was recorded once. This rearrangement joins TRBV5-6 to TRBJ1-2, with D perhaps TRBD1 (6 bases). Trimming stripped 4 bases from V and 4 bases from J, with 17 bases between. Germline CDR1 reads SGHDT; CDR2 reads YYEEEE. The CDR3 has 15 amino acids. The CDR3 sequence: CASSPPLGAFYGYTF. The DNA of the CDR3 is TGTGCCAGCAGCCCACCGCTGGGGGCCTTCTATGGCTACACCTTC.

The CDR3 region is CASSIDRVYTEAFF. In nucleotides, the CDR3 is TGTGCCAGTAGTATAGATCGCGTGTATACTGAAGCTTTCTTT. The V call is TRBV19, the J call TRBJ1-1; unclear D gene. Germline V gene data show CDR1 as LNHDA and CDR2 as SQIVND (reference sequence). V was trimmed by 0 bases and J by 5 bases, leaving 10 bases between them. This CDR3 contains 14 residues.

This chain uses TRBV9 with TRBJ1-4; D gene uncertain. The V gene's germline CDR1 is SGDLS and CDR2 YYNGEE. The CDR3 is 15 amino acids. V gave up 1 base and J gave up 4 bases, with 11 bases separating them. CDR3 loop: CASSVSHSSNEKLFF. CDR3 bases: TGTGCCAGCAGCGTAAGTCACAGTAGTAATGAAAAACTGTTTTTT.

DNA of the CDR3: TGCGCCAGCAGCCAAGGGGGTTCCGGGACAGGGGGTGGCTACACCTTC. This translates into CASSQGGSGTGGGYTF. The rearrangement joins TRBV4-3 to TRBJ1-2, with 11 bases aligning to TRBD1. Germline values: CDR1 LGHNA, CDR2 YSLEER. J was trimmed by 7 bases and V by 1 base; bases with no gene match: 8. The CDR3 runs 16 residues.

The J gene is TRBJ1-2, the V gene TRBV5-6; the D gene is possibly TRBD1 (6 bases). This CDR3 spans 13 amino acids. CDR1 and CDR2 (germline): SGHDT, YYEEEE. The CDR3 DNA reads TGTGCAACACATCAACAGGGTAGGGATGGCTACACCTTC. Encoded protein: CATHQQGRDGYTF.

The V call is TRBV27, the J call TRBJ1-1; D might be TRBD1 (6 bases). Trimming shortened V by 6 bases and J by 7 bases, and 12 bases separated the two germline ends. CDR1 is MNHEY, CDR2 SMNVEV, per germline (reference sequence). The CDR3 loop spans 12 amino acids. The CDR3 reads CASRQGIGEAFF. Written as DNA, the CDR3 is TGTGCCAGCAGGCAGGGGATTGGTGAAGCTTTCTTT.

This sequence joins TRBV27 and TRBJ2-3; a weak D match, TRBD1 (6 bases). The CDR3 length is 15 residues. Germline assignment: CDR1 MNHEY and CDR2 SMNVEV (reference sequence). Between the trimmed V and J ends, which lost 3 bases and 0 bases, there was a span of 10 bases. The CDR3 loop is CASSFQGSSTDTQYF. The CDR3 nucleotides read TGTGCCAGCAGTTTCCAGGGGTCTAGCACAGATACGCAGTATTTT.

J is TRBJ1-2 and V is TRBV15; D remains unclear. V lost 4 bases and J lost 5, with 14 bases in between. Germline CDR1 reads LNHNV; CDR2 reads YYDKDF (reference sequence). The CDR3 spans 14 residues. This chain's CDR3 is CATSTKAALYGYTF. In nucleotides, the CDR3 is TGTGCCACCAGCACCAAAGCAGCGCTATATGGCTACACCTTC.

The chain links TRBV5-1 to TRBJ2-1; D possibly corresponds to TRBD1 (6 bases). V lost 0 bases and J lost 7, with 14 bases in between. CDR1 SGHRS and CDR2 YFSETQ come from the germline V gene. This CDR3 spans 15 amino acids. The CDR3 DNA sequence: TGCGCCAGCAGCTTGGAATGGGTAACAGGGAATGAGCAGTTCTTC. Protein sequence: CASSLEWVTGNEQFF.

The rearrangement joins TRBV5-4 to TRBJ2-3, with D tentatively TRBD1 (5 bases). Trimming left V 2 bases short and J 13 bases short, with 23 bases between. Germline CDR1 and CDR2: SGHNT and YYREEE (reference sequence). The CDR3 totals 15 residues. CDR3 loop: CASSLRGTVTAREYF. The CDR3 nucleotides read TGTGCCAGCAGCTTAAGGGGCACCGTTACGGCCCGAGAGTATTTT.

Only a few counts were recorded for this clone. The chain links TRBV7-9 to TRBJ1-1; unclear D gene. The CDR3 spans 13 residues. Trimming shortened V by 5 bases and J by 3 bases, and 10 bases separated the two germline ends. Per germline, CDR1 SEHNR and CDR2 FQNEAQ (reference sequence). The CDR3 sequence is CASSPPADTEAFF. CDR3 nucleotide sequence: TGTGCCAGCAGCCCGCCCGCGGACACTGAAGCTTTCTTT.

V gene TRBV11-2 combines with J gene TRBJ1-2; no clear D gene. V was pared by 0 bases and J by 14 bases, with 19 bases between. Germline CDR1 SGHAT, CDR2 FQNNGV. The CDR3 has 14 amino acids. In nucleotides, the CDR3 is TGTGCCAGCAGCTTAGATCTAGCGTCCCCTACGACTACCTTC. This gives the protein CASSLDLASPTTTF.

V is TRBV13 and J is TRBJ2-3; 8 bases are a match to TRBD2. J lost 5 bases, V lost 5 bases, and 6 bases had no gene match. This CDR3 has 14 residues. Germline V lookup: CDR1 PRHDT, CDR2 FYEKMQ (reference sequence). This CDR3 reads CASSRAGVRDTQYF. DNA for the CDR3: TGTGCCAGCAGCCGAGCGGGGGTTAGAGATACGCAGTATTTT.

The CDR3 region has the DNA TGTGCCAGCAGTTTACAGGGGAATGGCTACACCTTC. The encoded protein is CASSLQGNGYTF. V gene TRBV12-3 or TRBV12-4 combines with J gene TRBJ1-2; TRBD1 might be the D (6 bases). The CDR3 covers 12 residues. The V end lost 2 bases, the J end lost 6 bases, and 7 bases lay between the germline ends.

The chain links TRBV12-3 or TRBV12-4 to TRBJ2-5; no definite D call. Between the trimmed V and J ends, which lost 3 bases and 3 bases, there was a span of 2 bases. This CDR3 spans 11 amino acids. CDR3 bases: TGTGCCAGCAGTTTCAAAGAGACCCAGTACTTC. It codes for CASSFKETQYF.

The chain links TRBV6-6 to TRBJ2-1; D is uncertain. The CDR3 length is 13 residues. Germline-derived CDR1 and CDR2 are MNHNY and SVGAGI (reference sequence). Trimming cost V 6 bases and J 9 bases, with 15 bases left between them. This CDR3 reads CASSPQTTGEQFF. Written as DNA, the CDR3 is TGTGCCAGCAGCCCTCAAACTACCGGTGAGCAGTTCTTC.

The J gene is TRBJ1-6, the V gene TRBV5-6; 8 nucleotides line up with TRBD1. Germline V gene lookup returns CDR1 SGHDT and CDR2 YYEEEE. V lost 4 bases to trimming and J lost 10 bases; unmatched junction nucleotides: 13. This CDR3 is built from 16 residues. The CDR3 spells CASSLRGDRLTSPLHF. The CDR3 DNA reads TGTGCCAGCAGCCTTAGGGGGGACAGGTTAACATCACCCCTCCACTTT. The whole variable domain, filled in from reference TRBV5-6 and TRBJ1-6, reads DAGVTQSPTHLIKTRGQQVTLRCSPKSGHDTVSWYQQALGQGPQFIFQYYEEEERQRGNFPDRFSGHQFPNYSSELNVNALLLGDSALYLCASSLRGDRLTSPLHFGNGTRLTVT.

The chain joins TRBV11-3 to TRBJ1-2, with D tentatively TRBD1 (5 bases). The CDR3 spans 17 residues. V shed 1 base and J shed 4 bases, with 19 bases lying between them. Germline V gene lookup returns CDR1 SGHNT and CDR2 YENEEA. CDR3 DNA sequence: TGTGCCAGCAGCTTAGTTAAAGGGCTCCGGGGGTCCTATGGCTACACCTTC. The encoded protein is CASSLVKGLRGSYGYTF.